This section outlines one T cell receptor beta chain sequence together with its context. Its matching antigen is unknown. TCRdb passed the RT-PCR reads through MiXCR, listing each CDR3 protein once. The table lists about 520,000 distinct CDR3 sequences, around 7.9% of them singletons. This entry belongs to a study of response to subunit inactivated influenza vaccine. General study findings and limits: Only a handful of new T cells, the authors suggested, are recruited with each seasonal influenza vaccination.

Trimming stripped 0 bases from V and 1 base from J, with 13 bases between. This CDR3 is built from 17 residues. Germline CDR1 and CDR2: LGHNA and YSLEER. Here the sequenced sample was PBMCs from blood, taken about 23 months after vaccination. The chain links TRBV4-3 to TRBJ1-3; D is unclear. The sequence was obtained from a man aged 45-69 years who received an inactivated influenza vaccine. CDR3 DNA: TGCGCCAGCAGCCAAGACCGAATTAGTTCGTCTGGAAACACCATATATTTT. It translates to CASSQDRISSSGNTIYF.